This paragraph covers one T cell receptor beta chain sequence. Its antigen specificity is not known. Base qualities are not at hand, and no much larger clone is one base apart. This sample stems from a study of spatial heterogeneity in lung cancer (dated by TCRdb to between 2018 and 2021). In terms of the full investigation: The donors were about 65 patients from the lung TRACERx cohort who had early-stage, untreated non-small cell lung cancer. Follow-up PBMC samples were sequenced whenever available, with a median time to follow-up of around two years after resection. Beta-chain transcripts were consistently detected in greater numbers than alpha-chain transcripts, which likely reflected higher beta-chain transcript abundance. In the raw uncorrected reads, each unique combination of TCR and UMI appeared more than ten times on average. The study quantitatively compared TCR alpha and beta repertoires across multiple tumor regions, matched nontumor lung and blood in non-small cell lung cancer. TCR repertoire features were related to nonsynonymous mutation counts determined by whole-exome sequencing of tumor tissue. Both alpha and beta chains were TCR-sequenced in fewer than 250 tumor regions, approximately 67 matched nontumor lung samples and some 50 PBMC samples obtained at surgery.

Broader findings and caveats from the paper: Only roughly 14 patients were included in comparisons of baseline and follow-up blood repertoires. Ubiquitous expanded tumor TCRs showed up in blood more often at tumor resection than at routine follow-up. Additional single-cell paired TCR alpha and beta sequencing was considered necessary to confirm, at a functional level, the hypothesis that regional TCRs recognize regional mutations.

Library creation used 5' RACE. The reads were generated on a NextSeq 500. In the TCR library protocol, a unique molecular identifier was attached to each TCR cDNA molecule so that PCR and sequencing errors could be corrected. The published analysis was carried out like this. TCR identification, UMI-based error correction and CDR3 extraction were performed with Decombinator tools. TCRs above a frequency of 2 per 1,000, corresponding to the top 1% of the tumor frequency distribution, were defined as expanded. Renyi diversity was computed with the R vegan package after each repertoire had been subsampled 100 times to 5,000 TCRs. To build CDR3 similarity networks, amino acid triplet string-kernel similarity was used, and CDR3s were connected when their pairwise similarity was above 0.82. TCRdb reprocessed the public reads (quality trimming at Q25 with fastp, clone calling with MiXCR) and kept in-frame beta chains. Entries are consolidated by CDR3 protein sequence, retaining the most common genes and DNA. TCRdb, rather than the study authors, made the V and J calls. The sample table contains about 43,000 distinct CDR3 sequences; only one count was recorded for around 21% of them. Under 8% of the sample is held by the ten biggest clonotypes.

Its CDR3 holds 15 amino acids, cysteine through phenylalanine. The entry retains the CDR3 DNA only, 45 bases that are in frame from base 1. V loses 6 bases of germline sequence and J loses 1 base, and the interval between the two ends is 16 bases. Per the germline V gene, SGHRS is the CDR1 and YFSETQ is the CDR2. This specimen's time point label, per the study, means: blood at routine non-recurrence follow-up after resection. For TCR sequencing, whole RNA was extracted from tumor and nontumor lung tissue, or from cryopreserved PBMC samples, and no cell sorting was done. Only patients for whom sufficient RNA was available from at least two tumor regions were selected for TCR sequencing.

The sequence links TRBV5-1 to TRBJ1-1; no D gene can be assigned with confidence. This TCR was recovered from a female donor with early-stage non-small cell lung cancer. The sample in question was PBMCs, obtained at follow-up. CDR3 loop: CASKWTYVGNTEAFF. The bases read TGCGCCAGCAAGTGGACTTATGTGGGGAACACTGAAGCTTTCTTT.